Below, one T cell receptor (beta chain) is given with its context. These data originate in a study of control samples from healthy donors and cancer patients. Assay: immunoSEQ multiplex PCR; the TCRdb copy retains only in-frame clones and omits some. The repertoire includes roughly 99,000 clones, almost 85% of them detected once, and 1.5% to 2.5% sits in the top ten. The CDR3 runs to 17 residues. With 1 base removed from V and 3 bases from J, the gap between germline ends came to 16 bases. The germline V gene has CDR1 SEHNR and CDR2 FQNEAQ (reference sequence). This clonotype was obtained from a man aged 60-69 years in good health. The sequenced sample consisted of blood. This chain connects TRBV7-9 to TRBJ1-5; D possibly corresponds to TRBD1 (6 bases). The CDR3 here is CASSLETGTLANQPQHF. The CDR3 nucleotides are TGTGCCAGCAGCTTAGAAACAGGGACACTCGCCAATCAGCCCCAGCATTTT.